The rows below give T cell receptor beta chains drawn from one sample of a study of blood T cells in healthy people across ages. Using its own MiXCR run on the 5' RACE reads, TCRdb lists one record per CDR3 protein. Of just over 1 million distinct CDR3 sequences in the sample, 40% to 45% were seen once. The sequencing sample was made of blood. Every receptor here comes from a woman in her sixties in good health. Both conserved end residues are part of each CDR3. The order of the fields is V gene, clone size, J gene, D gene, CDR3 DNA, CDR3 protein. A D gene is named only where the DNA matches it firmly. Clone size is not always given. Where it is, it says once, few, many or a class for expanded clones.

>TRBV5-5|few|TRBJ2-1|NA
TGTGCCAGCAGCTTGCCTCCTCGGGAGCAGTTCTTC
CASSLPPREQFF
>TRBV4-1|few|TRBJ1-2|NA
TGCGCCAGCAGCCCTTACGGCTATGGCTACACCTTC
CASSPYGYGYTF
>TRBV18|NA|TRBJ2-7|TRBD1
TGTGCCAGCTCACCACAATATACAGGGGACTACGAGCAGTACTTC
CASSPQYTGDYEQYF
>TRBV3-1|once|TRBJ2-5|TRBD2
TGTGCCAGCAGCCAAGCTGGGGCGGGAGTCGGAGAGACCCAGTACTTC
CASSQAGAGVGETQYF
>TRBV19|NA|TRBJ1-5|NA
TGTGCCAGTAGCCCGTGGGGGGGCTCGGGCAATCAGCCCCAGCATTTT
CASSPWGGSGNQPQHF
>TRBV27|NA|TRBJ2-1|NA
TGTGCCAGCAGTGTAGGATTGAGCGTTGAGCAGTTCTTC
CASSVGLSVEQFF
>TRBV6-1|NA|TRBJ2-7|TRBD2
TGTGCCAGCAGTGAAGGCGGGACTAGCACCTACGAGCAGTACTTC
CASSEGGTSTYEQYF
>TRBV7-2|few|TRBJ2-3|NA
TGTGCCAGCACAAAACAGGAAGGAGGCACAGATACGCAGTATTTT
CASTKQEGGTDTQYF
>TRBV6-1|once|TRBJ1-2|NA
TGTGCCAGCAGGAGGGGGATCGACTATGGCTACACCTTC
CASRRGIDYGYTF
>TRBV5-1|NA|TRBJ2-3|NA
TGCGCCAGCAACCCCTCGGCCGCCCCAGGTCCCACAGATACGCAGTATTTT
CASNPSAAPGPTDTQYF
>TRBV7-9|NA|TRBJ2-1|TRBD2
TGTGCCAGCAGCTTACCTACAAGACTAGCGGGAGCCGCCAATGAGCAGTTCTTC
CASSLPTRLAGAANEQFF
>TRBV5-1|NA|TRBJ2-1|TRBD2
TGCGCCAGCACCCATACTAGCGGGGAGTACAATGAGCAGTTCTTC
CASTHTSGEYNEQFF
>TRBV10-3|few|TRBJ2-1|NA
TGTGCCATTGGGGCTAGCGCCTACAATGAGCAGTTCTTC
CAIGASAYNEQFF
>TRBV5-1|NA|TRBJ1-4|NA
TGCGCCAGCAGCCGCGTACAGGCAACTAATGAAAAACTGTTTTTT
CASSRVQATNEKLFF
>TRBV14|NA|TRBJ2-5|NA
TGTGCCAGCAGCCAAGTGGGGGGGACCCAGTACTTC
CASSQVGGTQYF